This entry is about one T cell receptor (beta chain). One end of the junction varies from germline; a read error may be responsible. This specimen comes from a study of blood T cell repertoires in COVID-19. This CDR3 is built from 16 residues. CDR1 and CDR2 from the germline V gene are SGHRS and YFSETQ. Sequenced by immunoSEQ multiplex PCR; TCRdb stores in-frame clones only, minus some. The data contain about 61,000 clones, around four fifths of them singletons. The sequenced sample was peripheral blood. This rearrangement joins TRBV5-1 to TRBJ1-4; the match to TRBD1 covers 9 bases. This TCR came from a man between 65 and 85 years old with acute or convalescent COVID-19. Here the CDR3 DNA reads TGCGCCAGCACCTTGGGGGCCGGGACAGGGAATGAAAAACTGTTTTTT. Protein sequence: CASTLGAGTGNEKLFF.